This passage covers 16 T cell receptor beta chains from one sample sequenced in a study of blood T cell repertoires in COVID-19. Profiling relied on immunoSEQ multiplex PCR, and the TCRdb table lists in-frame clones only, not all of them. The profile shows 200,000 to 300,000 clones, approximately 86% of them singletons. Sequencing was done on a sample of peripheral blood. All receptors derive from a man aged 55 to 69 who had recovered from COVID-19.

This chain uses TRBV7-8 with TRBJ1-3; D gene ambiguous. Per germline, CDR1 SGHVS and CDR2 FQNEAQ. The V and J ends lost 2 bases and 0 bases respectively, with 14 bases between them. The CDR3 sequence is 17 residues long. The DNA for the CDR3 is TGTGCCAGCAGCTTACTCCTAGGCCCCTTCTCTGGAAACACCATATATTTT. Its protein is CASSLLLGPFSGNTIYF.

The rearrangement joins TRBV6-6 to TRBJ2-1, with D perhaps TRBD2 (6 bases). The CDR3 contains 16 residues. Trimming cost V 0 bases and J 0 bases, with 9 bases left between them. Germline values: CDR1 MNHNY, CDR2 SVGAGI (reference sequence). The CDR3 region is CASSYSIAVSYNEQFF. The CDR3 DNA sequence: TGTGCCAGCAGTTACTCGATAGCGGTCTCCTACAATGAGCAGTTCTTC.

The count of this clone is one. The chain has TRBV3-1 (or the pseudogene TRBV3-2) and TRBJ2-1, with TRBD2 identical over 10 bases. CDR1 and CDR2 (germline): LGHDT, YNNKEL (reference sequence). The trim removed 2 bases at V and 7 bases at J, leaving 11 bases unmatched. The CDR3 is 17 residues long. The CDR3 protein is CASSQYPSGGAGNEQFF. CDR3 DNA: TGTGCCAGCAGCCAATACCCGAGCGGGGGGGCGGGAAATGAGCAGTTCTTC.

This rearrangement joins TRBV5-4 to TRBJ1-3; D unresolved. V lost 4 bases to trimming and J lost 2 bases, with 16 bases between them. Per the germline V gene, CDR1 is SGHNT and CDR2 is YYREEE (reference sequence). The CDR3 has 16 amino acids. The CDR3 loop is CASSPPGRETGNTIYF. The CDR3 coding sequence is TGTGCCAGCAGCCCCCCCGGAAGGGAGACTGGAAACACCATATATTTT.

V gene TRBV19 combines with J gene TRBJ2-3; no definite D call. V dropped 6 bases and J dropped 3 bases, with 22 bases sitting between them. Germline V CDR1 and CDR2: LNHDA, SQIVND (reference sequence). This CDR3 contains 17 residues. The CDR3 sequence is CASRPPPIELVTDTQYF. The CDR3 DNA is TGTGCCAGTAGACCCCCCCCCATAGAGTTAGTGACAGATACGCAGTATTTT.

The chain links TRBV19 to TRBJ1-5, with 8 bases identical to TRBD1. The length of the CDR3 is 17 residues. J was trimmed by 6 bases and V by 2 bases; bases with no gene match: 12. Germline V gene data show CDR1 as LNHDA and CDR2 as SQIVND (reference sequence). The CDR3 coding sequence is TGTGCCAGTAGTATAAGGTTAGGGCAGGGGGCGTTTCAGCCCCAGCATTTT. It translates to CASSIRLGQGAFQPQHF. Full variable domain (remainder filled in from reference TRBV19 and TRBJ1-5): DGGITQSPKYLFRKEGQNVTLSCEQNLNHDAMYWYRQDPGQGLRLIYYSQIVNDFQKGDIAEGYSVSREKKESFPLTVTSAQKNPTAFYLCASSIRLGQGAFQPQHFGDGTRLSIL.

This clone was detected a few times. The chain joins TRBV4-2 to TRBJ1-1, with 7 bases matching TRBD1. V lost 10 bases and J lost 3; bases outside the gene matches: 8. Germline CDR1 and CDR2: LGHNA and YNFKEQ. The CDR3 is 13 amino acids. The CDR3 sequence is CAIRRGQDTEAFF. CDR3 DNA: TGTGCCATCAGAAGGGGGCAAGACACTGAAGCTTTCTTT.

The rearrangement links TRBV28 to TRBJ2-3; D might be TRBD2 (5 bases). This CDR3 spans 15 amino acids. V lost 3 bases to trimming and J lost 0 bases, with 10 bases between them. Per germline, CDR1 MDHEN and CDR2 SYDVKM. The CDR3: CASSFLRASTDTQYF. Here the CDR3 DNA reads TGTGCCAGCAGTTTTTTGCGGGCAAGCACAGATACGCAGTATTTT.

The chain has TRBV28 and TRBJ1-4; D remains ambiguous. The CDR3 is made up of 14 amino acids. V shed 6 bases and J shed 7 bases, with 15 bases lying between them. Germline assignment: CDR1 MDHEN and CDR2 SYDVKM. CDR3 DNA sequence: TGTGCCAGCAGGCCGACATCGCGGGGTGAAAAACTGTTTTTT. Residues: CASRPTSRGEKLFF.

This clone has at least ten counts. J is TRBJ1-3 and V is TRBV19; weak D call: TRBD1 (5 bases). Trimming pared 5 bases from V and 0 bases from J, leaving 8 bases between. Germline V gene lookup returns CDR1 LNHDA and CDR2 SQIVND (reference sequence). The CDR3 has 14 amino acids. The CDR3 here is CASSRGGSGNTIYF. As DNA, the CDR3 is TGTGCCAGTAGTCGGGGGGGCTCTGGAAACACCATATATTTT.

The chain is built from TRBV12-3 or TRBV12-4 and TRBJ1-5, with TRBD1 as a possible D gene (5 bases). V was shortened by 8 bases and J by 3 bases, with 8 bases between the two germline ends. This CDR3 comprises 12 residues. The CDR3 nucleotides are TGTGCCAGCCACAGGTACAATCAGCCCCAGCATTTT. Translation: CASHRYNQPQHF.

V usage is TRBV3-1 (or the pseudogene TRBV3-2) and J usage is TRBJ2-7; TRBD1 matches 7 bases. Germline CDR1 and CDR2: LGHDT and YNNKEL (reference sequence). V lost 4 bases, J lost 3 bases, and 9 bases stayed unmatched. The CDR3 extends over 15 amino acids. Written as DNA, the CDR3 is TGTGCCAGCAGCCTCATGGGACAGTCTGGCTACGAGCAGTACTTC. The encoded protein is CASSLMGQSGYEQYF.

The chain couples TRBV21-1 to TRBJ1-3; the table assigns TRBD1, which was not confirmed against the DNA. TRBV21-1 is recorded as a pseudogene. The CDR3 runs to 16 residues. The CDR3 DNA is TGTGCCAGCAGCAAAGGGGGGACAGGGAAAGGAAACACCATATATTTT. Protein sequence: CASSKGGTGKGNTIYF.

DNA of the CDR3: TGTGCCAGCAGCCCATTAGATTACAGGGGAACGGGGTACACTGAAGCTTTCTTT. It specifies CASSPLDYRGTGYTEAFF. The chain has TRBV5-5 and TRBJ1-1; TRBD1 agrees at 7 bases. V lost 4 bases, J lost 3 bases, and 18 bases stayed unmatched. Germline CDR1 and CDR2: SGHKS and YYEKEE (reference sequence). The CDR3 consists of 18 residues. Complete variable domain (other parts from reference TRBV5-5 and TRBJ1-1): DAGVTQSPTHLIKTRGQQVTLRCSPISGHKSVSWYQQVLGQGPQFIFQYYEKEERGRGNFPDRFSARQFPNYSSELNVNALLLGDSALYLCASSPLDYRGTGYTEAFFGQGTRLTVV.

This clone appeared a single time. This sequence joins TRBV6-5 and TRBJ1-2; 9 positions agree with TRBD1. Germline CDR1 reads MNHEY; CDR2 reads SVGAGI. This CDR3 is 15 amino acids long. V was pared by 2 bases and J by 6 bases, with 7 bases of the junction left unmatched. CDR3 sequence: CASSYRGQGRDGYTF. CDR3 coding DNA: TGTGCCAGCAGTTACAGGGGACAGGGAAGGGATGGCTACACCTTC.

V usage is TRBV12-3 or TRBV12-4 and J usage is TRBJ2-5; 10 positions agree with TRBD1. With V trimmed by 7 bases and J by 4 bases, 3 bases remained unmatched. The CDR3 runs to 13 residues. The CDR3 bases are TGTGCCAGCACCTGGGACAGGGGAGAGACCCAGTACTTC. Its translation: CASTWDRGETQYF.